The 21 T cell receptor beta chains presented below share a single source sample, sequenced in a study of T-cell memory formation after mild COVID-19 (dated by TCRdb to 2020 to 2023). Library prep was done by 5' RACE. For sequencing, an Illumina NovaSeq 6000 was employed. TCRdb itself trimmed the public reads at Q25 with fastp, ran MiXCR and retained productive beta chains. Rows matching on CDR3 protein sequence are summarized as one entry with the most common DNA and genes. For this sample there are under 400,000 distinct CDR3 sequences; 25% to 30% appear just once. About 14% of the sample goes to the ten largest clones. Sequencing was done on a sample of PBMCs or a T cell subset sorted from them (not recorded which). These receptor sequences come from an adult woman who had mild COVID-19 (a few samples of this study predate the infection). The sample titles of this study are shuffled in the database, so cell type and time point are left out; the donor was told from shared clones.

The chain carries TRBV19 and TRBJ1-1, with a tentative D call TRBD1 (5 bases). CDR1 and CDR2 (germline): LNHDA, SQIVND (reference sequence). This CDR3 is built from 14 residues. The V end lost 5 bases, the J end lost 5 bases, and 15 bases lay between the germline ends. The CDR3 nucleotides are TGTGCCAGTAGTGTAGGGGATATGGCGACTGAAGCTTTCTTT. It is translated as CASSVGDMATEAFF. Full variable domain (missing parts from reference TRBV19 and TRBJ1-1): DGGITQSPKYLFRKEGQNVTLSCEQNLNHDAMYWYRQDPGQGLRLIYYSQIVNDFQKGDIAEGYSVSREKKESFPLTVTSAQKNPTAFYLCASSVGDMATEAFFGQGTRLTVV.

V usage is TRBV20-1 and J usage is TRBJ2-5, with no clear D. Trimming pared 5 bases from V and 1 base from J, leaving 17 bases between. This CDR3 comprises 15 residues. From germline, CDR1 is DFQATT and CDR2 SNEGSKA (reference sequence). CDR3 amino acids: CSARSIGQRQETQYF. The CDR3 bases are TGCAGTGCTCGAAGTATAGGGCAGCGCCAAGAGACCCAGTACTTC.

This clonotype has only a few counts. J is TRBJ2-1 and V is TRBV10-3; 9 nucleotides align to TRBD2. CDR1 ENHRY and CDR2 SYGVKD come from the germline V gene. The CDR3 length is 14 residues. Germline trimming cut 8 bases from V and 5 bases from J; bases unmatched to any gene: 7. CDR3 nucleotides: TGTGCCATCCGTCGGACTAGCGATAACAATGAGCAGTTCTTC. Its protein product is CAIRRTSDNNEQFF.

CDR3 bases: TGCGCCAGCAGCTTGGGAGTAGCGGGGAACTACAATGAGCAGTTCTTC. Translated, it gives CASSLGVAGNYNEQFF. The chain is built from TRBV5-1 and TRBJ2-1; the match to TRBD2 covers 8 bases. Germline lookup yields CDR1 SGHRS and CDR2 YFSETQ. This CDR3 region has 16 residues. The ends lost 0 bases at V and 3 bases at J; junction bases unmatched: 5.

The V gene is TRBV27, the J gene TRBJ2-7; TRBD1 aligns across 9 bases. The CDR3 has 15 residues. Germline CDR1 reads MNHEY; CDR2 reads SMNVEV (reference sequence). Trimming took 7 bases from V and 3 from J; bases not matched to a gene: 10. Written as DNA, the CDR3 is TGTGCCAGCAAGCTTGAGACAGGGGGAATCTACGAGCAGTACTTC. Its protein is CASKLETGGIYEQYF.

V usage is TRBV5-1 and J usage is TRBJ2-5; D uncertain. CDR1 is SGHRS, CDR2 YFSETQ, per germline. Deletions cut 5 bases from V and 2 bases from J, with 10 bases between. The CDR3 contains 13 residues. This CDR3 reads CASRSRNQETQYF. In nucleotides, the CDR3 is TGCGCCAGCAGGTCCAGAAATCAAGAGACCCAGTACTTC. Full variable domain (missing parts from reference TRBV5-1 and TRBJ2-5): KAGVTQTPRYLIKTRGQQVTLSCSPISGHRSVSWYQQTPGQGLQFLFEYFSETQRNKGNFPGRFSGRQFSNSRSEMNVSTLELGDSALYLCASRSRNQETQYFGPGTRLLVL.

CDR3 bases: TGTGCCTGGAGTGCCGGGGGGGCCGGAGAGACCCAGTACTTC. It specifies CAWSAGGAGETQYF. The chain carries TRBV30 and TRBJ2-5; TRBD2 agrees at 8 bases. The CDR3 loop spans 14 amino acids. Germline CDR1 reads GTSNPN; CDR2 reads SVGIG (reference sequence). V shed 1 base and J 4 bases; nucleotides not matched to a gene: 5.

The chain employs TRBV6-5 and TRBJ2-7, with D tentatively TRBD1 (6 bases). Trimming shortened V by 6 bases and J by 3 bases, and 12 bases separated the two germline ends. Per germline, CDR1 MNHEY and CDR2 SVGAGI. The CDR3 sequence is 13 residues long. The CDR3 region has the DNA TGTGCCAGCAGGCACGGACAGTACTACGAGCAGTACTTC. Amino acids: CASRHGQYYEQYF.

There are many counts of this clonotype. CDR3 residues: CASSLTAQGVWGNEQFF. The CDR3 bases are TGTGCCAGCAGCCTAACCGCACAGGGGGTTTGGGGCAATGAGCAGTTCTTC. The rearrangement links TRBV4-2 to TRBJ2-1, with 8 bases that match TRBD1. There are 17 residues in the CDR3. J gave up 6 bases and V 4 bases, and 14 bases lay outside the gene matches. Germline V CDR1 and CDR2: LGHNA, YNFKEQ.

The chain has TRBV20-1 and TRBJ2-3; D possibly corresponds to TRBD2 (5 bases). Trimming stripped 1 base from V and 6 bases from J, with 20 bases between. This CDR3 contains 16 residues. Looked up from germline, CDR1 is DFQATT and CDR2 is SNEGSKA (reference sequence). Here the CDR3 reads CSARGRYGLPIDTQYF. Written as DNA, the CDR3 is TGCAGTGCTAGAGGGAGGTACGGCTTACCCATCGATACGCAGTATTTT.

The chain joins TRBV2 to TRBJ1-1; 9 positions match TRBD1. There are 13 residues in the CDR3. The V gene end was trimmed by 8 bases and the J gene end by 1 base; junction bases not matched to a gene: 2. CDR1 SNHLY and CDR2 FYNNEI come from the germline V gene. The CDR3 region is CASGTGWNTEAFF. The CDR3 DNA is TGTGCCAGCGGGACAGGGTGGAACACTGAAGCTTTCTTT.

The chain joins TRBV24-1 to TRBJ2-3; TRBD2 is a possible D gene (6 bases). The CDR3 totals 15 residues. Germline V gene data show CDR1 as KGHDR and CDR2 as SFDVKD. Trimming shortened V by 9 bases and J by 2 bases, and 17 bases separated the two germline ends. CDR3: CATGWSGANTDTQYF. The CDR3, as DNA: TGTGCCACCGGCTGGTCGGGAGCTAACACAGATACGCAGTATTTT.

The chain is built from TRBV20-1 and TRBJ1-2; TRBD1 agrees at 7 bases. The CDR3 totals 13 residues. Germline values: CDR1 DFQATT, CDR2 SNEGSKA (reference sequence). J gave up 7 bases and V 3 bases, and 8 bases lay outside the gene matches. The DNA of the CDR3 is TGCAGTGCTAGTGGGAAGGGGGCTAGTGGCTACACCTTC. Translated, it gives CSASGKGASGYTF.

This clonotype has just a few counts. The genes are TRBV7-2 and TRBJ1-1, with D unresolved. V was cut by 4 bases and J by 6 bases, with 12 bases left in between. The CDR3 is 13 amino acids. Germline CDR1 SGHTA, CDR2 FQGNSA. Here the CDR3 reads CASSSPGSPEAFF. For the CDR3, the DNA is TGTGCCAGCAGCTCCCCCGGGAGCCCTGAAGCTTTCTTT.

The chain recombines TRBV5-1 with TRBJ1-1; no definite D call. CDR1 and CDR2 (germline): SGHRS, YFSETQ. V lost 0 bases and J lost 0, with 9 bases in between. The CDR3 runs 15 residues. The DNA for the CDR3 is TGCGCCAGCAGCTTGGGAGGTGTTTTGAACACTGAAGCTTTCTTT. Encoded protein: CASSLGGVLNTEAFF.

The chain carries TRBV27 and TRBJ2-2, with 8 positions matching TRBD2. The CDR3 contains 20 residues. Looked up from germline, CDR1 is MNHEY and CDR2 is SMNVEV (reference sequence). V gave up 5 bases and J gave up 1 base; unmatched junction bases: 18. The CDR3, as DNA: TGTGCCAGCAGTCCAGGAGTTGGACTAGCCCCCGGAGGGAACACCGGGGAGCTGTTTTTT. It yields the protein CASSPGVGLAPGGNTGELFF.

This clonotype was found a few times. V gene TRBV20-1 combines with J gene TRBJ2-5; D may be TRBD2 (6 bases). CDR1 DFQATT and CDR2 SNEGSKA come from the germline V gene (reference sequence). CDR3 length equals 13 residues. Trimming took 3 bases from V and 7 from J, leaving 15 bases between them. CDR3 nucleotides: TGCAGTGCTAGTTGGAGGGGCTGGGGGACCCAGTACTTC. Its protein is CSASWRGWGTQYF.

This clonotype was observed a single time. This chain joins TRBV9 and TRBJ2-7; tentatively, D is TRBD1 (5 bases). The CDR3 is made up of 16 amino acids. V shed 0 bases and J shed 4 bases, with 17 bases lying between them. Looked up from germline, CDR1 is SGDLS and CDR2 is YYNGEE. The CDR3 DNA sequence: TGTGCCAGCAGCGTAGAAGACGGCAGGGCGCGGTACGAGCAGTACTTC. It specifies CASSVEDGRARYEQYF.

The J gene is TRBJ2-3, the V gene TRBV27, with 8 bases matching TRBD2. The CDR3 covers 15 residues. V was clipped by 8 bases and J by 1 base; unmatched bases: 8. Germline V gene lookup returns CDR1 MNHEY and CDR2 SMNVEV (reference sequence). CDR3 amino acids: CASALAGWGTDTQYF. The CDR3, as DNA: TGTGCCAGCGCCTTAGCGGGGTGGGGCACAGATACGCAGTATTTT.

This clonotype turned up a few times. The V call is TRBV9, the J call TRBJ2-3; tentative D call: TRBD2 (6 bases). Germline V gives CDR1 SGDLS, CDR2 YYNGEE. The length of the CDR3 is 14 residues. Trimming removed 0 bases from V and 3 bases from J, with 8 bases in between. The CDR3 loop is CASSVELATDTQYF. The CDR3 DNA reads as TGTGCCAGCAGCGTAGAACTAGCTACAGATACGCAGTATTTT.

This clonotype was counted only a few times. The chain joins TRBV4-1 to TRBJ1-5, with 10 bases lining up with TRBD1. Looked up from germline, CDR1 is MGHRA and CDR2 is YSYEKL. J lost 5 bases, V lost 1 base, and 5 bases had no gene match. This CDR3 has 16 residues. Written as DNA, the CDR3 is TGCGCCAGCAGCCAAGGGGGTGGGACAGGGGATCAGCCCCAGCATTTT. It yields the protein CASSQGGGTGDQPQHF.